This TCR beta chain was sequenced in a study of Ad26.COV2.S vaccination and SARS-CoV-2 variants. Points from the study as a whole: It is possible that the TCR breadth and depth analyses underestimated the total T cell responses.

The treatment: some 20 received Ad26.COV2.S at low or high dose, single or two shots; a few received placebo; per-sample allocation not given. Sampling was performed 63 days after the first vaccine or placebo injection. Some clones are missing from TCRdb's copy, which holds only in-frame ones; the method was immunoSEQ multiplex PCR. Of about 350,000 clones in the sample, 88% were seen once. A note on this clone: Its antigen is not identified.

V lost 6 bases and J 7 bases, leaving 18 bases between the germline ends. The length of the CDR3 is 14 residues. The germline V gene encodes CDR1 MNHEY and CDR2 SVGAGI. This chain links TRBV6-5 with TRBJ1-1, with D unresolved. The TCR comes from a person aged 18-60 years who received the Ad26.COV2.S COVID-19 vaccine or a placebo. Specimen: peripheral blood, collected in a trial of Ad26.COV2.S vaccine versus placebo. Here the CDR3 DNA reads TGTGCCAGCAGGTCCCGGGGTTACTCTCATGAAGCTTTCTTT. Amino acids: CASRSRGYSHEAFF.